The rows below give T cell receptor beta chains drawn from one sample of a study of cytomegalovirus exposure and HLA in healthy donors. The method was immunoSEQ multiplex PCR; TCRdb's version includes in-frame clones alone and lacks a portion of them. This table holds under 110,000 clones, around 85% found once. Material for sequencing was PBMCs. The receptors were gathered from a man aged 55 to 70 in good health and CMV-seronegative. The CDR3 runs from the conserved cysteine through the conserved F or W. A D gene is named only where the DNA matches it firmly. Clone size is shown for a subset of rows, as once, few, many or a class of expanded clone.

CDR3aa: CATSRGIAGANVLTF
CDR3nt: TGTGCCACCAGCAGAGGGATAGCCGGGGCCAACGTCCTGACTTTC
j_gene: TRBJ2-6
abundance: -
v_gene: TRBV15
d_gene: -

CDR3aa: CASSPGQFDYEQYF
CDR3nt: TGTGCCAGCAGCCCAGGACAGTTTGACTACGAGCAGTACTTC
j_gene: TRBJ2-7
abundance: -
v_gene: TRBV6-6
d_gene: -

CDR3aa: CASSWRQQETQYF
CDR3nt: TGTGCCAGCAGCTGGAGACAGCAAGAGACCCAGTACTTC
j_gene: TRBJ2-5
abundance: -
v_gene: TRBV6-6
d_gene: -

CDR3aa: CASIYGGSKDTQYF
CDR3nt: TGTGCCAGCATATACGGGGGTTCCAAGGATACGCAGTATTTT
j_gene: TRBJ2-3
abundance: -
v_gene: TRBV6-6
d_gene: -

CDR3aa: CASSLALSGSYNEQFF
CDR3nt: TGTGCCAGCAGCTTAGCGCTTAGCGGGAGCTACAATGAGCAGTTCTTC
j_gene: TRBJ2-1
abundance: -
v_gene: TRBV7-9
d_gene: TRBD2

CDR3aa: CASSYRGHNEQFF
CDR3nt: TGTGCCAGCAGTTACAGGGGCCACAATGAGCAGTTCTTC
j_gene: TRBJ2-1
abundance: -
v_gene: TRBV27
d_gene: TRBD1

CDR3aa: CASSSWTGGRYEQYF
CDR3nt: TGTGCCAGCAGTTCCTGGACAGGGGGCAGATACGAGCAGTACTTC
j_gene: TRBJ2-7
abundance: -
v_gene: TRBV6-5
d_gene: TRBD1

CDR3aa: CASSLDQGTPGELFF
CDR3nt: TGTGCCAGCAGCTTAGATCAGGGAACCCCCGGGGAGCTGTTTTTT
j_gene: TRBJ2-2
abundance: -
v_gene: TRBV7-6
d_gene: -

CDR3aa: CASSPRIGVSMNTEAFF
CDR3nt: TGTGCCAGCAGCCCCAGGATTGGCGTATCGATGAACACTGAAGCTTTCTTT
j_gene: TRBJ1-1
abundance: -
v_gene: TRBV7-6
d_gene: -

CDR3aa: CASSVVSGNTEAFF
CDR3nt: TGTGCCAGCAGCGTAGTTAGCGGGAACACTGAAGCTTTCTTT
j_gene: TRBJ1-1
abundance: -
v_gene: TRBV9
d_gene: -

CDR3aa: CASSPIDWGGQETQYF
CDR3nt: TGTGCCAGCAGCCCTATCGACTGGGGGGGCCAAGAGACCCAGTACTTC
j_gene: TRBJ2-5
abundance: -
v_gene: TRBV13
d_gene: TRBD2

CDR3aa: CASSSTGSSGANVLTF
CDR3nt: TGCGCCAGCAGCTCCACAGGGAGCTCTGGGGCCAACGTCCTGACTTTC
j_gene: TRBJ2-6
abundance: -
v_gene: TRBV5-1
d_gene: -

CDR3aa: CASLATTDTQYF
CDR3nt: TGTGCCAGCCTAGCCACCACAGATACGCAGTATTTT
j_gene: TRBJ2-3
abundance: -
v_gene: TRBV7-9
d_gene: -

CDR3aa: CASSPRTGLFTEAFF
CDR3nt: TGTGCCAGCAGCCCCCGGACAGGGCTTTTCACTGAAGCTTTCTTT
j_gene: TRBJ1-1
abundance: -
v_gene: TRBV9
d_gene: TRBD1

CDR3aa: CASSASGGNEQFF
CDR3nt: TGTGCCAGCAGCGCTAGCGGGGGCAATGAGCAGTTCTTC
j_gene: TRBJ2-1
abundance: -
v_gene: TRBV2
d_gene: TRBD2

CDR3aa: CASSSQTGTNEKLFF
CDR3nt: TGTGCCAGCAGTAGCCAGACAGGGACTAATGAAAAACTGTTTTTT
j_gene: TRBJ1-4
abundance: -
v_gene: TRBV25-1
d_gene: TRBD1

CDR3aa: CASSYSHPAANQPQHF
CDR3nt: TGTGCCAGCAGTTACTCTCACCCGGCGGCCAATCAGCCCCAGCATTTT
j_gene: TRBJ1-5
abundance: -
v_gene: TRBV6-5
d_gene: -

CDR3aa: CASSGGHSANYGYTF
CDR3nt: TGTGCCAGCAGCGGGGGACACTCAGCTAACTATGGCTACACCTTC
j_gene: TRBJ1-2
abundance: -
v_gene: TRBV5-6
d_gene: -

CDR3aa: CASSFIEQVNYGYTF
CDR3nt: TGTGCCAGCAGCTTTATTGAGCAGGTGAACTATGGCTACACCTTC
j_gene: TRBJ1-2
abundance: -
v_gene: TRBV5-6
d_gene: -

CDR3aa: CASSWVGGGMNEQFF
CDR3nt: TGCGCCAGCAGCTGGGTCGGCGGGGGTATGAATGAGCAGTTCTTC
j_gene: TRBJ2-1
abundance: -
v_gene: TRBV5-1
d_gene: TRBD2

CDR3aa: CATRRTDSNEKLFF
CDR3nt: TGTGCCACTAGGCGGACAGACAGTAATGAAAAACTGTTTTTT
j_gene: TRBJ1-4
abundance: -
v_gene: TRBV19
d_gene: -

CDR3aa: CASSYSAGAQDTQYF
CDR3nt: TGTGCCAGCAGTTACTCCGCGGGGGCTCAAGATACGCAGTATTTT
j_gene: TRBJ2-3
abundance: -
v_gene: TRBV6-5
d_gene: -

CDR3aa: CASSNRAYEQYF
CDR3nt: TGTGCCAGCAGCAACAGGGCCTACGAGCAGTACTTC
j_gene: TRBJ2-7
abundance: -
v_gene: TRBV27
d_gene: -

CDR3aa: CASSFSGDQPQHF
CDR3nt: TGTGCCAGCAGTTTCTCCGGGGATCAGCCCCAGCATTTT
j_gene: TRBJ1-5
abundance: -
v_gene: TRBV27
d_gene: -

CDR3aa: CASSRAVREAEAFF
CDR3nt: TGTGCCAGCTCACGGGCAGTCAGGGAGGCTGAAGCTTTCTTT
j_gene: TRBJ1-1
abundance: few
v_gene: TRBV18
d_gene: -

CDR3aa: CASSAGTEAFF
CDR3nt: TGTGCCAGTAGTGCGGGGACTGAAGCTTTCTTT
j_gene: TRBJ1-1
abundance: -
v_gene: TRBV7-2
d_gene: -

CDR3aa: CASSQGADYGYTF
CDR3nt: TGCGCCAGCAGCCAAGGGGCAGACTATGGCTACACCTTC
j_gene: TRBJ1-2
abundance: -
v_gene: TRBV4-1
d_gene: -

CDR3aa: CASSLGGDSNQPQHF
CDR3nt: TGTGCCAGCAGCTTGGGGGGAGATAGCAATCAGCCCCAGCATTTT
j_gene: TRBJ1-5
abundance: -
v_gene: TRBV5-4
d_gene: -

CDR3aa: CASSPQGMNTEAFF
CDR3nt: TGTGCCAGCTCACCACAGGGGATGAACACTGAAGCTTTCTTT
j_gene: TRBJ1-1
abundance: -
v_gene: TRBV18
d_gene: -

CDR3aa: CASSLQGGNNSPLHF
CDR3nt: TGTGCCAGCAGCCTGCAGGGAGGCAATAATTCACCCCTCCACTTT
j_gene: TRBJ1-6
abundance: -
v_gene: TRBV7-3
d_gene: -

CDR3aa: CASSLGGNNSPLHF
CDR3nt: TGTGCCAGCAGTTTAGGGGGGAATAATTCACCCCTCCACTTT
j_gene: TRBJ1-6
abundance: -
v_gene: TRBV28
d_gene: -

CDR3aa: CATQGVYTGELFF
CDR3nt: TGTGCCACCCAGGGGGTGTACACCGGGGAGCTGTTTTTT
j_gene: TRBJ2-2
abundance: -
v_gene: TRBV5-4
d_gene: TRBD1